Presented here are 16 T cell receptor beta chains from one specimen sequenced in a study of blood T cell repertoires in COVID-19. Clones were read by immunoSEQ multiplex PCR, and TCRdb kept only the in-frame ones, dropping some. This table has around 33,000 clones, approximately 80% appearing once. Sequenced input: peripheral blood. The receptors derive from an elderly man with acute or convalescent COVID-19.

V and J are TRBV9 and TRBJ2-6; TRBD1 aligns across 7 bases. The CDR3 runs to 16 residues. From germline, CDR1 is SGDLS and CDR2 YYNGEE. The V gene end was trimmed by 4 bases and the J gene end by 3 bases; junction bases not matched to a gene: 7. The CDR3 coding sequence is TGTGCCAGCAGCCAACGACAGGGCCTTGGGGCCAACGTCCTGACTTTC. Its translation: CASSQRQGLGANVLTF.

The chain uses TRBV2 and TRBJ1-4; D is unclear. The CDR3 sequence is 12 residues long. V lost 7 bases to trimming and J lost 5 bases, with 8 bases between them. CDR1 SNHLY and CDR2 FYNNEI come from the germline V gene. The CDR3 is CASILSNEKLFF. The CDR3 bases are TGTGCCAGCATTTTAAGCAATGAAAAACTGTTTTTT.

This clone has only one observation. This chain connects TRBV12-5 to TRBJ1-1; 8 positions match TRBD1. Trimming at V came to 1 base and at J to 11 bases, leaving 9 bases not matched to a gene. Looked up from germline, CDR1 is LGHNT and CDR2 is FRNRAP. The CDR3 length is 14 residues. This CDR3 is CASGLAYQGQAAFF. CDR3 bases: TGTGCTAGTGGTTTGGCCTACCAGGGACAGGCGGCTTTCTTT.

The chain has TRBV7-9 and TRBJ2-3; perhaps TRBD1 as D (6 bases). Trimming removed 1 base from V and 0 bases from J, with 8 bases in between. Germline CDR1 reads SEHNR; CDR2 reads FQNEAQ (reference sequence). This CDR3 has 15 residues. The DNA for the CDR3 is TGTGCCAGCAGCTTAGAGGGGGACAGCACAGATACGCAGTATTTT. It yields the protein CASSLEGDSTDTQYF.

This sequence joins TRBV9 and TRBJ1-1; a weak D match, TRBD1 (6 bases). Germline V gene lookup returns CDR1 SGDLS and CDR2 YYNGEE. The CDR3 runs 15 residues. Trimming pared 5 bases from V and 6 bases from J, leaving 20 bases between. The DNA for the CDR3 is TGTGCCAGCAGTCCCCGGTCGGGGGGGGCACCTGAAGCTTTCTTT. It codes for CASSPRSGGAPEAFF. Full variable domain (outside the CDR3, taken from reference TRBV9 and TRBJ1-1): DSGVTQTPKHLITATGQRVTLRCSPRSGDLSVYWYQQSLDQGLQFLIQYYNGEERAKGNILERFSAQQFPDLHSELNLSSLELGDSALYFCASSPRSGGAPEAFFGQGTRLTVV.

The chain couples TRBV6-5 to TRBJ2-6; 7 positions match TRBD1. The germline V gene has CDR1 MNHEY and CDR2 SVGAGI. V lost 10 bases and J lost 1; bases outside the gene matches: 7. This CDR3 comprises 15 residues. The CDR3 nucleotides read TGTGCCATCGGGACAGACCTTTCTGGGGCCAACGTCCTGACTTTC. This encodes CAIGTDLSGANVLTF.

The rearrangement links TRBV18 to TRBJ2-7; 7 nucleotides match TRBD1. The CDR3 totals 13 residues. Germline assignment: CDR1 KGHSH and CDR2 LQKENI. With 1 base clipped from V and 7 bases from J, the junction kept 4 bases outside the gene matches. The CDR3 here is CASSPQAGGEQYF. As DNA, the CDR3 is TGTGCCAGCTCACCACAGGCAGGGGGAGAGCAGTACTTC. Full variable domain (remainder filled in from reference TRBV18 and TRBJ2-7): NAGVMQNPRHLVRRRGQEARLRCSPMKGHSHVYWYRQLPEEGLKFMVYLQKENIIDESGMPKERFSAEFPKEGPSILRIQQVVRGDSAAYFCASSPQAGGEQYFGPGTRLTVT.

This chain links TRBV7-2 with TRBJ1-2; 8 nucleotides line up with TRBD1. V shed 1 base and J 5 bases; nucleotides not matched to a gene: 9. Per germline, CDR1 SGHTA and CDR2 FQGNSA. The CDR3 runs to 16 residues. The DNA of the CDR3 is TGTGCCAGCAGCTTAGATGGACAGGGAGGCTGGTATGGCTACACCTTC. Its translation is CASSLDGQGGWYGYTF.

The chain recombines TRBV4-2 with TRBJ2-7; 9 bases align to TRBD2. The germline V gene has CDR1 LGHNA and CDR2 YNFKEQ. Trimming cost V 0 bases and J 2 bases; bases outside gene matches: 14. The CDR3 has 19 residues. The CDR3 is CASSQDTAPPSGATYEQYF. The CDR3 DNA is TGTGCCAGCAGCCAAGACACCGCTCCTCCTAGCGGGGCTACCTACGAGCAGTACTTC.

Comments on this clone: This sample includes further DNA sequences coding for the same CDR3. The chain combines TRBV21-1 with TRBJ2-2; the D call in the table, TRBD2, was not verified against the DNA. TRBV21-1 is assigned pseudogene status. CDR3 length: 18 amino acids. Here the CDR3 DNA reads TGTGCCAGCAGCGAACGGGGGGGGTTAGGCAAGAACACCGGGGAGCTGTTTTTT. Its protein product is CASSERGGLGKNTGELFF.

The genes are TRBV5-4 and TRBJ1-2; D is unresolved. CDR1 SGHNT and CDR2 YYREEE come from the germline V gene (reference sequence). The CDR3 runs 13 residues. Trimming took off 1 base at V and 8 bases at J, with 12 bases between the two ends. This chain's CDR3 is CASSLTREIGYTF. DNA for the CDR3: TGTGCCAGCAGCTTGACTAGGGAAATAGGCTACACCTTC.

The chain carries TRBV5-1 and TRBJ1-1; TRBD1 matches 10 bases. Trimming at V came to 4 bases and at J to 1 base, leaving 7 bases not matched to a gene. The CDR3 has 16 residues. From germline, CDR1 is SGHRS and CDR2 YFSETQ. CDR3 amino acids: CASSDGTGAPNTEAFF. The CDR3 DNA follows: TGCGCCAGCAGCGACGGGACAGGGGCGCCGAACACTGAAGCTTTCTTT. The whole variable domain, remainder taken from reference TRBV5-1 and TRBJ1-1, is KAGVTQTPRYLIKTRGQQVTLSCSPISGHRSVSWYQQTPGQGLQFLFEYFSETQRNKGNFPGRFSGRQFSNSRSEMNVSTLELGDSALYLCASSDGTGAPNTEAFFGQGTRLTVV.

This sequence joins TRBV29-1 and TRBJ1-2; 7 nucleotides agree with TRBD1. The J segment lost 3 bases and the V segment lost 6 bases, leaving 4 bases of the junction unmatched. Germline V gene lookup returns CDR1 SQVTM and CDR2 ANQGSEA. The CDR3 spans 12 residues. Written as DNA, the CDR3 is TGCAGCGTCCGACAGGGCGACTATGGCTACACCTTC. This sequence encodes CSVRQGDYGYTF.

This rearrangement joins TRBV18 to TRBJ2-3, with TRBD1 matching over 7 bases. Trimming removed 3 bases from V and 0 bases from J; junction bases left unmatched: 9. This CDR3 spans 17 amino acids. CDR1 is KGHSH and CDR2 is LQKENI in the germline V gene. CDR3 DNA sequence: TGTGCCAGCTCACCCCTAAGACAGGGCGGGAGCACAGATACGCAGTATTTT. It specifies CASSPLRQGGSTDTQYF.

The V call is TRBV4-1, the J call TRBJ1-2; D gene uncertain. Trimming removed 8 bases at V and 2 bases at J, with 12 bases between. CDR3 length equals 13 residues. Germline lookup yields CDR1 MGHRA and CDR2 YSYEKL. The DNA for the CDR3 is TGCGCCAGCGCCGGAGGGAAGAACTATGGCTACACCTTC. It codes for CASAGGKNYGYTF.

The chain carries TRBV10-3 and TRBJ2-7; 10 bases line up with TRBD2. Trimming removed 0 bases from V and 4 bases from J; junction bases left unmatched: 3. The CDR3 is made up of 15 amino acids. The germline CDR1 and CDR2 sequences are ENHRY and SYGVKD. The CDR3 sequence: CAISESERGGYEQYF. The CDR3 nucleotides are TGTGCCATCAGTGAGTCAGAGCGGGGGGGATACGAGCAGTACTTC.